The subject of this entry is one T cell receptor (beta chain). Antigen specificity is unknown. The data are from a study of shared clonotypes between healthy human individuals. Whole-study context: The study enrolled a couple of women and a few men aged 18 to 49.

Clones were read by immunoSEQ multiplex PCR, and TCRdb kept only the in-frame ones, dropping some. The data contain some 470,000 clones, over 65% of them singletons. Within Nashville, Tennessee resided all donors, each a Caucasian adult. Per the germline V gene, CDR1 is SGHVS and CDR2 is FQNEAQ. This CDR3 spans 16 amino acids. The germline V and J ends were trimmed by 2 bases and 7 bases, with 18 bases remaining between them. Overall study results and limits: Blood was the sole source, and tissue repertoires probably differ. The authors expected sequencing depth to affect clonotype sharing among donors.

The specimen was PBMCs. This sequence was found in a woman in her forties in good health. Some clones in this sample may be carry-over from other donors' samples. This chain connects TRBV7-8 to TRBJ2-1; the D gene is possibly TRBD2 (6 bases). Written as DNA, the CDR3 is TGTGCCAGCAGCTTACCCTTCTTACGGACTACAAATGAGCAGTTCTTC. Amino acids: CASSLPFLRTTNEQFF.